This T cell receptor (beta chain) appears in the sequencing data of a study of technical replicates of blood from a few donors. TCRdb keeps only in-frame clones here, not all; method: immunoSEQ multiplex PCR. The profile shows 65,000 to 90,000 clones, more than 85% of them singletons. CDR1 is SGHRS, CDR2 YFSETQ, per germline. Trimming took 1 base from V and 4 from J; bases not matched to a gene: 9. CDR3 length equals 18 residues. The sample consisted of PBMCs. The origin of this receptor is a human donor in good health. Some clones in this sample may be carry-over from other donors' samples. The V and J genes are TRBV5-1 and TRBJ2-7, with 15 bases matching TRBD2. The CDR3 bases are TGCGCCAGCAGCTTGTACGGGACTAGCGGGGGGCCCGTTTACGAGCAGTACTTC. As protein: CASSLYGTSGGPVYEQYF.